This T cell receptor beta chain was sequenced during a study of blood T cell repertoires in COVID-19. Authors' analysis steps: Reference gene primer amplification gave estimated nucleated cell counts. Data came from immunoSEQ multiplex PCR; TCRdb stores just in-frame clones and leaves some out. Clonal size and the V and J genes are those of that table, whereas D and trimming came from the DNA. The table records about 180,000 clones, roughly 88% of them present only once. Participant ages covered roughly 18 to 89 years across around 22 US areas. Participant reports of clinical history set cohort assignment. In Cohort 3, a recovered donor had either two negative PCRs, clearance, or symptom resolution. CDR3 length: 13 residues. CDR1 is MNHNY and CDR2 is SVGAGI in the germline V gene (reference sequence). V was pared by 5 bases and J by 7 bases, with 15 bases between.

Sequenced: PBMCs or T cells enriched from blood (not recorded which). The source is a woman in her twenties or thirties who had recovered from COVID-19. The chain joins TRBV6-6 to TRBJ2-7; D is unclear. For the CDR3, the DNA is TGTGCCAGCAGTCCCACATTAAACGGGGAGCAGTACTTC. It encodes CASSPTLNGEQYF.